This TCR beta chain was recovered during a study of blood T cell repertoires in COVID-19. Germline-derived CDR1 and CDR2 are MDHEN and SYDVKM. The trim removed 5 bases at V and 4 bases at J, leaving 3 bases unmatched. The CDR3 has 13 amino acids. Clones were read by immunoSEQ multiplex PCR, and TCRdb kept only the in-frame ones, dropping some. The table lists approximately 400,000 clones, 88% of them singletons. Sequences were obtained from peripheral blood. This chain links TRBV28 with TRBJ1-2, with 8 bases lining up with TRBD1. The clonotype was recovered from a woman in her forties or fifties with COVID-19, enrolled during active disease. CDR3 nucleotide sequence: TGTGCCAGCAGTCCCGGGACAGGCTATGGCTACACCTTC. It encodes CASSPGTGYGYTF.